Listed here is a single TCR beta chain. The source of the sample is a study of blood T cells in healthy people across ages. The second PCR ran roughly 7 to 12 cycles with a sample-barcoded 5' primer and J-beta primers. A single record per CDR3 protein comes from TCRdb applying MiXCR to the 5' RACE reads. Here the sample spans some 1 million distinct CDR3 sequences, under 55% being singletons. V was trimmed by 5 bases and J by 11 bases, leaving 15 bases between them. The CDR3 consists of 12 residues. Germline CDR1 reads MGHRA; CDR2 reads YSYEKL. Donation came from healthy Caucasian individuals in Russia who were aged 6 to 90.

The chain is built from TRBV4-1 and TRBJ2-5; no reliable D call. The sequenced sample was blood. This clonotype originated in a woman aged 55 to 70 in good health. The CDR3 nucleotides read TGCGCCAGCAGCTACATAGGAAATGAGCAGTACTTC. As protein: CASSYIGNEQYF.